A selection of T cell receptor beta chains follows, all from one sample in a study of shared clonotypes between healthy human individuals. Repertoires were generated with immunoSEQ multiplex PCR, while TCRdb's copy carries only in-frame clones and drops some. The table has hundreds of thousands of clones, roughly 77% seen once; the top ten hold about 13%. The sample consisted of PBMCs. These receptors were obtained from a woman between 35 and 50 years old in good health. Some clones in this sample may be carry-over from other donors' samples. Both conserved end residues are part of each CDR3. Each record gives: D gene, V gene, clone size, J gene, CDR3 DNA, CDR3 protein. A D gene is named only where the DNA matches it firmly. Some rows have no size entry. The others give once, few or many, or a class for an expanded clone.

NA	TRBV28	once	TRBJ2-7	TGTGCCAGCAGTTCGCCGGGAAGGTCCTACGAGCAGTACTTC	CASSSPGRSYEQYF
TRBD2	TRBV6-1	NA	TRBJ2-7	TGTGCCAGCCTGGGGGGGGACGGATTCTCCTACGAGCAGTACTTC	CASLGGDGFSYEQYF
TRBD2	TRBV5-4	NA	TRBJ2-5	TGTGCCAGCAGCCCAAGACTAGCGGGTCGAGAGACCCAGTACTTC	CASSPRLAGRETQYF
NA	TRBV6-1	NA	TRBJ2-1	TGTGCCAGCAGTGGACAGCTACCTTTGGGACGGGAGCAGTTCTTC	CASSGQLPLGREQFF
NA	TRBV9	NA	TRBJ2-7	TGTGCCAGCAGCGTAGGGCTGGGGGTCTCCTACGAGCAGTACTTC	CASSVGLGVSYEQYF
TRBD2	TRBV6-1	NA	TRBJ2-5	TGTGCCGCACGACTAGCGGGAGCTGGGGAGACCCAGTACTTC	CAARLAGAGETQYF
NA	TRBV9	NA	TRBJ2-3	TGTGCCAGCAGCTCAGCAGATACGCAGTATTTT	CASSSADTQYF
NA	TRBV28	few	TRBJ1-1	TGTGCCAGCAGTACCGTGAATCGGGCTTTCTTT	CASSTVNRAFF
NA	TRBV27	once	TRBJ2-7	TGTGCCAGCAGTTTGTCGCAGATCTCCTACGAGCAGTACTTC	CASSLSQISYEQYF
TRBD2	TRBV9	NA	TRBJ2-5	TGTGCCAGCAGCCTCCAAGACGGGAGAGCGGGAGTTTGGGAGACCCAGTACTTC	CASSLQDGRAGVWETQYF
NA	TRBV9	NA	TRBJ2-3	TGTGCCAGCAGCGTAGGGGTAGGACCCACAGATACGCAGTATTTT	CASSVGVGPTDTQYF
TRBD1	TRBV30	once	TRBJ1-2	TGTGCCTGGAGTGCCTACAGGGGTCATGGCTACACCTTC	CAWSAYRGHGYTF
TRBD1	TRBV2	NA	TRBJ1-6	TGTGCCAGCAGTACCCGACAGGGTAATTCACCCCTCCACTTT	CASSTRQGNSPLHF
NA	TRBV4-1	NA	TRBJ2-3	TGCGCCAGCAGCCAAGATTGGGCAACTAGCACAGATACGCAGTATTTT	CASSQDWATSTDTQYF
TRBD2	TRBV27	NA	TRBJ2-3	TGTGCCAGCAGTTTCGGGGCTAGCGGCGCGATTACGCAGTATTTT	CASSFGASGAITQYF
NA	TRBV4-1	NA	TRBJ2-7	TGCGCCAGCAGCCACATCGAAAGGGCCGACTACGAGCAGTACTTC	CASSHIERADYEQYF
TRBD1	TRBV30	NA	TRBJ1-2	TGTGCCTGCGGACAGGGGAATGGCTACACCTTC	CACGQGNGYTF
NA	TRBV7-2	few	TRBJ2-2	TGTGCCAGCAGCCAAACCGGGACCAACACCGGGGAGCTGTTTTTT	CASSQTGTNTGELFF
NA	TRBV29-1	NA	TRBJ2-7	TGCAGCGTCCGCCTTTCAGAAATGGGGACCTACGAGCAGTACTTC	CSVRLSEMGTYEQYF
NA	TRBV9	NA	TRBJ2-5	TGTGCCAGCGGGGGAAGGGTGGAGACCCAGTACTTC	CASGGRVETQYF
NA	TRBV19	NA	TRBJ1-5	TGTGCCAGTACCGAACAGGGTTGGAGTCAGCCCCAGCATTTT	CASTEQGWSQPQHF
TRBD1	TRBV5-1	NA	TRBJ1-4	TGCGCCAGCAGCTTCGGACAGGGGGGGACTAATGAAAAACTGTTTTTT	CASSFGQGGTNEKLFF
NA	TRBV10-3	NA	TRBJ1-3	TGTGCCATCAGCCCTTCTTCTGGAAACACCATATATTTT	CAISPSSGNTIYF
NA	TRBV7-8	NA	TRBJ2-5	TGTGCCAGCAGTACTGACCGGTACCAAGAGACCCAGTACTTC	CASSTDRYQETQYF
NA	TRBV2	NA	TRBJ1-5	TGTGCCAGCAGTGGACAGATTCGCAATCAGCCCCAGCATTTT	CASSGQIRNQPQHF
TRBD1	TRBV5-4	NA	TRBJ1-1	TGTGCCAGCAGAAGGGACAGGAACACTGAAGCTTTCTTT	CASRRDRNTEAFF
NA	TRBV30	NA	TRBJ1-6	TGTGCCTGGAGTGTCATGAGCCACGAATATAATTCACCCCTCCACTTT	CAWSVMSHEYNSPLHF
TRBD2	TRBV11-2	NA	TRBJ2-3	TGTGCCAGCAGCTCTAGCGGGATTACAGATACGCAGTATTTT	CASSSSGITDTQYF
NA	TRBV7-9	NA	TRBJ1-6	TGTGCCAGCAGCAACCGGGACCTCGGGCTCCACTTT	CASSNRDLGLHF
NA	TRBV5-1	NA	TRBJ1-3	TGCGCCAGCAGATCCCAGAGCTCTGGAAACACCATATATTTT	CASRSQSSGNTIYF
NA	TRBV28	NA	TRBJ2-5	TGTGCCAGCAAGTCGGACACTTACCAAGAGACCCAGTACTTC	CASKSDTYQETQYF
TRBD2	TRBV2	many	TRBJ2-7	TGTGCCAGCGGGGGACTAGCGGGCGAGCAGTACTTC	CASGGLAGEQYF
NA	TRBV2	NA	TRBJ1-1	TGTGCCAGCAGTGCCGGGAGGGCGGTTACTGAAGCTTTCTTT	CASSAGRAVTEAFF
TRBD2	TRBV2	once	TRBJ2-7	TGTGCCGTTCAGGGACTAGCGGGAGTAGCCGAGCAGTACTTC	CAVQGLAGVAEQYF
TRBD2	TRBV25-1	NA	TRBJ2-3	TGTGCCAGCAGTGTTAGCGGGACAGATACGCAGTATTTT	CASSVSGTDTQYF
NA	TRBV4-1	NA	TRBJ1-1	TGCGCCAGCAGCCAAGGGTGGGTAACGAACACTGAAGCTTTCTTT	CASSQGWVTNTEAFF
NA	TRBV15	NA	TRBJ1-1	TGTGCCACCACTCGTAAACCGGGGACAATGAACACTGAAGCTTTCTTT	CATTRKPGTMNTEAFF
TRBD1	TRBV7-3	NA	TRBJ1-1	TGTGCCAGCAGCTTAAGCGCGGGACAGGGTGCGATCACTGAAGCTTTCTTT	CASSLSAGQGAITEAFF
NA	TRBV10-1	few	TRBJ1-3	TGCGCCAGGAACCTCAGGGTAGACCCACAAGTCGACTCTGGAAACACCATATATTTT	CARNLRVDPQVDSGNTIYF
NA	TRBV27	NA	TRBJ1-6	TGTGCCAGCAGTCTCCGGGAGGGGCGATCACCCCTCCACTTT	CASSLREGRSPLHF
TRBD2	TRBV6-5	NA	TRBJ2-5	TGTGCCAGCAGTTCTTACTTAGCGGGAGGGCCGGAGACCCAGTACTTC	CASSSYLAGGPETQYF
NA	TRBV5-1	once	TRBJ2-7	TGCGCCAGCAGCTTGGGTCGGAGCTACTACGAGCAGTACTTC	CASSLGRSYYEQYF
TRBD2	TRBV5-1	NA	TRBJ2-5	TGCGCCAGCAGCCCGTCTAGCGGCCAAGAGACCCAGTACTTC	CASSPSSGQETQYF
NA	TRBV11-2	few	TRBJ1-2	TGTGCCAGCGGGGACGGACAGTTTCTCGCCTTC	CASGDGQFLAF
NA	TRBV28	NA	TRBJ1-2	TGTGCCAGCAGACCCCGATTGGCCGGGTTAGGCTACACCTTC	CASRPRLAGLGYTF
NA	TRBV6-1	many	TRBJ2-3	TGTGCCAGCAGGGAAGGGCTAGGCACGGGGGTTAATACGCAGTATTTT	CASREGLGTGVNTQYF
NA	TRBV18	NA	TRBJ2-6	TGTGCCAGCTCACCACCCTTAGGGAGCTCTGGGGCCAACGTCCTGACTTTC	CASSPPLGSSGANVLTF
TRBD2	TRBV19	NA	TRBJ2-1	TGTGCCAGTAGTATGGCGGGAGCGGTAAATGAGCAGTTCTTC	CASSMAGAVNEQFF
NA	TRBV5-6	NA	TRBJ1-2	TGTGCCAGCAGCTTAGAATTCGGGACAAAGGAGGGGGACTATGGCTACACCTTC	CASSLEFGTKEGDYGYTF
NA	TRBV4-1	NA	TRBJ2-2	TGCGCCAGCAGCCAAGTTGGTCTACCTAACACCGGGGAGCTGTTTTTT	CASSQVGLPNTGELFF
TRBD1	TRBV6-5	NA	TRBJ2-7	TGTGCCAGAGATAGACAGGGGACCTACGAGCAGTACTTC	CARDRQGTYEQYF